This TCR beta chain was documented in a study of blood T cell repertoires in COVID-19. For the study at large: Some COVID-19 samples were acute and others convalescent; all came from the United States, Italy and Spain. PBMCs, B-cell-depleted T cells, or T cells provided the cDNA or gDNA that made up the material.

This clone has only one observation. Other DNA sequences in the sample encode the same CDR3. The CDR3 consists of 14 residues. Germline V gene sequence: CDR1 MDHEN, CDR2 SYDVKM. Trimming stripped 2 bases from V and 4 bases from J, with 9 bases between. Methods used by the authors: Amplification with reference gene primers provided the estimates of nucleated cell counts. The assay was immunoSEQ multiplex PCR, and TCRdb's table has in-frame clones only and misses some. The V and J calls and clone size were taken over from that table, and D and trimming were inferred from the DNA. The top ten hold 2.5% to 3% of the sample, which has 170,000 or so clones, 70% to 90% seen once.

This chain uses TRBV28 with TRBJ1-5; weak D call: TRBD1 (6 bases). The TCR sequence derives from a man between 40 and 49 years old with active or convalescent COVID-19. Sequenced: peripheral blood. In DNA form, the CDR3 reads TGTGCCAGCAGTTTAGGGCAGGGGAATCAGCCCCAGCATTTT. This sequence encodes CASSLGQGNQPQHF. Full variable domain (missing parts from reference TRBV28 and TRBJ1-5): DVKVTQSSRYLVKRTGEKVFLECVQDMDHENMFWYRQDPGLGLRLIYFSYDVKMKEKGDIPEGYSVSREKKERFSLILESASTNQTSMYLCASSLGQGNQPQHFGDGTRLSIL.